This paragraph covers one T cell receptor beta chain sequence. This specimen comes from a study of blood T cell repertoires in COVID-19. Overall study context: Spain, Italy and the United States supplied samples that represented acute and convalescent COVID-19.

As processed by the authors: Reference gene primer amplification gave nucleated cell count estimates. TCRdb keeps only in-frame clones here, not all; method: immunoSEQ multiplex PCR. The V and J calls and clone size come from that table; D and trimming were worked out from the DNA. The sample contains fewer than 250,000 clones, 80% to 90% of which appear only once. Trimming cost V 3 bases and J 4 bases, with 21 bases left between them. Germline lookup yields CDR1 MGHRA and CDR2 YSYEKL. The CDR3 extends over 18 amino acids. The chain couples TRBV4-1 to TRBJ1-4, with D perhaps matching TRBD1 (6 bases). The TCR sequence derives from a woman aged 70 to 79 with active or convalescent COVID-19. Input material: peripheral blood. The CDR3 coding sequence is TGCGCCAGCAGCCACAAACAGGGCCCCACCCGCCTTAATGAAAAACTGTTTTTT. Amino acid sequence: CASSHKQGPTRLNEKLFF.